A selection of T cell receptor beta chains follows, all from one sample in a study of early T cells in non-severe SARS-CoV-2 infection. TCRdb re-analysed the 5' RACE reads in MiXCR, keeping a single row per CDR3 protein. The sample contains about 29,000 distinct CDR3 sequences, roughly 4.3% of which appear only once. Sequencing was done on a sample of whole blood. The receptors were gathered from an adult who was a healthcare worker with PCR-confirmed SARS-CoV-2 infection or an uninfected control (not recorded which). Each CDR3 is given without its conserved first and last residue. Fields, in order: CDR3 protein, V gene, J gene.

CDR3aa: SAREDANTEAF; v_gene: TRBV20-1; j_gene: TRBJ1-1
CDR3aa: ASSRQGLPEAF; v_gene: TRBV7-3; j_gene: TRBJ1-1
CDR3aa: ASSLVFRGVAAYNEQF; v_gene: TRBV5-6; j_gene: TRBJ2-1
CDR3aa: ASSIVSSGSPGELF; v_gene: TRBV19; j_gene: TRBJ2-2
CDR3aa: ASSEPALGGLSPLH; v_gene: TRBV25-1; j_gene: TRBJ1-6
CDR3aa: ASSPPGEKLF; v_gene: TRBV14; j_gene: TRBJ1-4
CDR3aa: ASGGVSYNEQF; v_gene: TRBV12-5; j_gene: TRBJ2-1
CDR3aa: ASSPDTSGYGYT; v_gene: TRBV6-5; j_gene: TRBJ1-2
CDR3aa: ASSVDWTNTGELF; v_gene: TRBV5-1; j_gene: TRBJ2-2
CDR3aa: ASHETGQETQY; v_gene: TRBV18; j_gene: TRBJ2-5
CDR3aa: SGGHQETQY; v_gene: TRBV29-1; j_gene: TRBJ2-5
CDR3aa: ASSQAYRATEAF; v_gene: TRBV4-3; j_gene: TRBJ1-1
CDR3aa: ASSERIAKTSSYNEQF; v_gene: TRBV2; j_gene: TRBJ2-1
CDR3aa: ASSSGGINEQF; v_gene: TRBV7-3; j_gene: TRBJ2-1
CDR3aa: ASSLAPTGSNQPQH; v_gene: TRBV5-1; j_gene: TRBJ1-5
CDR3aa: ASSIDTTSGYNEQF; v_gene: TRBV19; j_gene: TRBJ2-1
CDR3aa: ASSFIGAGQETQY; v_gene: TRBV7-2; j_gene: TRBJ2-5
CDR3aa: SARVDSASTDTQY; v_gene: TRBV20-1; j_gene: TRBJ2-3
CDR3aa: ASSYTGYNEQF; v_gene: TRBV6-6; j_gene: TRBJ2-1
CDR3aa: SPKGRGHSYNEQF; v_gene: TRBV29-1; j_gene: TRBJ2-1
CDR3aa: ASSQPHYGQGYYEQY; v_gene: TRBV4-2; j_gene: TRBJ2-7
CDR3aa: ASSAGGYGKVNTEAF; v_gene: TRBV11-1; j_gene: TRBJ1-1
CDR3aa: ASSPWGLGENTIY; v_gene: TRBV7-9; j_gene: TRBJ1-3
CDR3aa: ASSFPATGIQETQY; v_gene: TRBV28; j_gene: TRBJ2-5
CDR3aa: AWSRTGNSGNTIY; v_gene: TRBV30; j_gene: TRBJ1-3
CDR3aa: ASGERAYNEQF; v_gene: TRBV6-1; j_gene: TRBJ2-1
CDR3aa: ATGQDYGYT; v_gene: TRBV10-3; j_gene: TRBJ1-2
CDR3aa: ASSRQGLRETQY; v_gene: TRBV12-3/TRBV12-4; j_gene: TRBJ2-5
CDR3aa: SVDGPSGQETQY; v_gene: TRBV29-1; j_gene: TRBJ2-5
CDR3aa: SARGTSETYTDTQY; v_gene: TRBV20-1; j_gene: TRBJ2-3
CDR3aa: ASTPLASFSYNEQF; v_gene: TRBV5-1; j_gene: TRBJ2-1
CDR3aa: ASSRQGPNQPQH; v_gene: TRBV7-2; j_gene: TRBJ1-5